This paragraph covers one TCR beta chain sequence. Its cognate antigen is unknown. Measured with immunoSEQ multiplex PCR; TCRdb has only the in-frame clones, and not every one. The sample holds about 93,000 clones, roughly 85% seen once. These data belong to a study of T cell responses to AZD1222 COVID-19 vaccine. In the study overall: Pooling was applied to second doses at about 4 or about 12 weeks. Study-level results: The CD4 TCRs associated with vaccination extended across spike and predominated at 160-218 and 743-854.

CDR3 size: 18 residues. Trimming pared 2 bases from V and 3 bases from J, leaving 17 bases between. Germline V gene sequence: CDR1 SGHTA, CDR2 FQGNSA. The chain couples TRBV7-2 to TRBJ1-6; D is undetermined. The sequencing here drew on peripheral blood, taken on day 0 of AZD1222 vaccination. This sequence originates from an adult in good health. CDR3 coding DNA: TGTGCCAGCAGCTTACGGGGTACAGCAGCGAACTATAATTCACCCCTCCACTTT. This encodes CASSLRGTAANYNSPLHF.